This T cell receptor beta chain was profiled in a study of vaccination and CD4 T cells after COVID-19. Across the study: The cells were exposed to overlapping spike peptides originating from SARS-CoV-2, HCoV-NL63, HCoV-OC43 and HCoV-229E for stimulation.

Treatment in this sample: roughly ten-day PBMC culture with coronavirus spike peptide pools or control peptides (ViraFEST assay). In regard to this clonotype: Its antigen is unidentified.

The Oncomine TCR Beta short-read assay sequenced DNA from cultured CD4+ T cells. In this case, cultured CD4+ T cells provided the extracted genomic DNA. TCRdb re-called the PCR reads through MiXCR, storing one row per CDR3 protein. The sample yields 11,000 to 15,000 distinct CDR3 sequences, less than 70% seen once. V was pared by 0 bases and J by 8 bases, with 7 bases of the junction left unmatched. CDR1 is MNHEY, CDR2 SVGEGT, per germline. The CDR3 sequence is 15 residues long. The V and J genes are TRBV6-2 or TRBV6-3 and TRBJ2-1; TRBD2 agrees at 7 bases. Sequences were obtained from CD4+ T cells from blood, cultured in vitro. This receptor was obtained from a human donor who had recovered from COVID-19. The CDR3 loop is CASSYSGGGPYEQFF. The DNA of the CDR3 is TGTGCCAGCAGTTACTCGGGGGGAGGGCCTTATGAGCAGTTCTTC.